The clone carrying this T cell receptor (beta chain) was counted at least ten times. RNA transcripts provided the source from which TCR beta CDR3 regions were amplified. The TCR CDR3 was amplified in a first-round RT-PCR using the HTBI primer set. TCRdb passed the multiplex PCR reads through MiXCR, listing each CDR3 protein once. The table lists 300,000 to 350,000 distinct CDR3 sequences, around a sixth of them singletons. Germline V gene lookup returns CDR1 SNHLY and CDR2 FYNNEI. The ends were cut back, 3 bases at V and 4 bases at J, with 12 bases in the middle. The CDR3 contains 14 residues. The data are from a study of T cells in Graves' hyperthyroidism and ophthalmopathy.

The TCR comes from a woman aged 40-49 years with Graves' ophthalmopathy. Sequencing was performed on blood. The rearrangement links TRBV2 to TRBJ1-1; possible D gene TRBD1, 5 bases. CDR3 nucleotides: TGTGCCAGCAGTGATGGGGGAGCGGTCACTGAAGCTTTCTTT. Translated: CASSDGGAVTEAFF.